In its sample, the clone carrying this T cell receptor beta chain was seen a few times. Its antigen is unknown. The data were taken from a study of tumor-infiltrating lymphocytes in primary liver carcinoma. Overall study context: Subjects presented with primary liver carcinoma managed by surgical resection. General observations from the study: Unsorted bulk sampling ruled out any CD4+ versus CD8+ repertoire comparison. Tumors reached a significantly greater top-250-clone fraction than blood did (p = 0.039).

Germline DNA was also extracted, while the blood RNA originated from unsorted whole blood. Synthesis of TCR beta cDNA was carried out from about 500 ng total RNA with a constant-region primer. Slightly modified ARM-PCR with three nested multiplex PCR rounds yielded TCR beta libraries. In the first two PCR rounds, TRBV1-TRBV30 forward primers were paired with a C-beta reverse primer, and each round lasted roughly 9 cycles. TCRdb redid the calling of the multiplex PCR reads with MiXCR, one entry per CDR3 protein. Of about 330,000 distinct CDR3 sequences listed, almost 65% are singletons. The CDR3 is 13 residues long. The V and J ends lost 1 base and 7 bases respectively, with 8 bases between them. Germline loops: CDR1 SEHNR, CDR2 FQNEAQ (reference sequence).

V usage is TRBV7-9 and J usage is TRBJ1-5; D remains ambiguous. The sequenced sample consisted of peripheral blood. The sequence was collected from a man aged 35-49 years with primary liver carcinoma and hepatitis B virus infection. CDR3 sequence reads: CASSLVVGQPQHF. The CDR3 DNA is TGTGCCAGCAGCTTAGTGGTCGGACAGCCCCAGCATTTT.